These 31 T cell receptor beta chains originate from one sample sequenced in a study of OX40 agonist ivuxolimab in advanced cancers. The method was immunoSEQ multiplex PCR; TCRdb's version includes in-frame clones alone and lacks a portion of them. Of about 93,000 clones listed, 75% to 95% are singletons. Here the sequenced sample was CD4+ or CD8+ T cells sorted from blood, taken in a trial of the OX40 agonist ivuxolimab. The receptor source for this set is an adult with an advanced solid tumor such as melanoma, head and neck, liver or kidney cancer.

The rearrangement links TRBV5-4 to TRBJ2-3; no reliable D call. Germline CDR1 and CDR2: SGHNT and YYREEE (reference sequence). V gave up 0 bases and J gave up 5 bases, with 7 bases separating them. The CDR3 sequence is 13 residues long. The CDR3 loop reads CASSLDPQDTQYF. The CDR3 coding sequence is TGTGCCAGCAGCTTGGACCCCCAAGATACGCAGTATTTT.

The gene calls are TRBV28 and TRBJ2-7, with TRBD1 matching over 10 bases. V lost 6 bases, J lost 5 bases, and 7 bases stayed unmatched. Germline V gene data show CDR1 as MDHEN and CDR2 as SYDVKM. The CDR3 sequence is 14 residues long. The CDR3 bases are TGTGCCAGCAGCCTCGACAGGGGGCTAAACGAGCAGTACTTC. This sequence encodes CASSLDRGLNEQYF.

This rearrangement joins TRBV29-1 to TRBJ2-7, with a weak D call TRBD2 (6 bases). The CDR3 totals 16 residues. Looked up from germline, CDR1 is SQVTM and CDR2 is ANQGSEA. Trimming removed 4 bases at V and 0 bases at J, with 19 bases between. CDR3 region: CSVVPIGSQSSYEQYF. The CDR3 region has the DNA TGCAGCGTTGTCCCCATCGGGAGCCAGAGCTCCTACGAGCAGTACTTC.

The chain links TRBV4-3 to TRBJ2-2, with D perhaps matching TRBD2 (5 bases). CDR1 is LGHNA and CDR2 is YSLEER in the germline V gene. This CDR3 contains 14 residues. V lost 7 bases and J lost 5, with 14 bases in between. The CDR3 DNA sequence: TGCGCCAGCACCTCGGACCCGGGGACCGGGGAGCTGTTTTTT. This translates into CASTSDPGTGELFF.

This clone occurred a few times. The chain joins TRBV7-6 to TRBJ2-5, with unresolved D. The V end was cut by 5 bases, the J end by 5 bases, with 15 bases between. The CDR3 runs to 14 residues. Germline CDR1 reads SGHVS; CDR2 reads FNYEAQ. CDR3 loop: CASSRWQVGETQYF. In DNA, the CDR3 is TGTGCCAGCAGCCGCTGGCAGGTGGGGGAGACCCAGTACTTC.

The V call is TRBV10-3, the J call TRBJ2-6, with a possible D match to TRBD1 (5 bases). The CDR3 spans 14 residues. V lost 2 bases, J lost 4 bases, and 6 bases lay in between. Germline-derived CDR1 and CDR2 are ENHRY and SYGVKD. The CDR3 nucleotides read TGTGCCATCAGTGAGCAGGGAGGGGCCAACGTCCTGACTTTC. Protein sequence: CAISEQGGANVLTF.

The genes are TRBV27 and TRBJ2-1; D not resolved. CDR1 and CDR2 (germline): MNHEY, SMNVEV (reference sequence). The CDR3 is 15 residues long. Trimming cost V 6 bases and J 4 bases, with 16 bases left between them. CDR3 loop: CASRDEPGAYNEQFF. CDR3 DNA sequence: TGTGCCAGCAGGGACGAACCGGGCGCGTACAATGAGCAGTTCTTC.

This clone was counted only a few times. The rearrangement joins TRBV5-1 to TRBJ1-1; D unresolved. The CDR3 totals 14 residues. V was pared by 0 bases and J by 1 base, with 7 bases between. The V gene's germline CDR1 is SGHRS and CDR2 YFSETQ. The CDR3 sequence: CASSLVGENTEAFF. CDR3 DNA sequence: TGCGCCAGCAGCTTGGTGGGAGAGAACACTGAAGCTTTCTTT.

J is TRBJ2-1 and V is TRBV5-1; the D gene is possibly TRBD1 (7 bases). V was shortened by 6 bases and J by 3 bases, with 16 bases between the two germline ends. The CDR3 is 15 amino acids. Germline V lookup: CDR1 SGHRS, CDR2 YFSETQ. This CDR3 reads CASTPGGGFYNEQFF. In nucleotides, the CDR3 is TGCGCCAGCACCCCAGGAGGGGGCTTCTACAATGAGCAGTTCTTC. Full variable domain (missing parts from reference TRBV5-1 and TRBJ2-1): KAGVTQTPRYLIKTRGQQVTLSCSPISGHRSVSWYQQTPGQGLQFLFEYFSETQRNKGNFPGRFSGRQFSNSRSEMNVSTLELGDSALYLCASTPGGGFYNEQFFGPGTRLTVL.

The chain employs TRBV5-1 and TRBJ2-7; D call uncertain. With 0 bases removed from V and 3 bases from J, the gap between germline ends came to 7 bases. Germline CDR1 SGHRS, CDR2 YFSETQ. The length of the CDR3 is 13 residues. For the CDR3, the DNA is TGCGCCAGCAGCTTGGCCGGGCTCTACGAGCAGTACTTC. Its protein is CASSLAGLYEQYF.

This clone occurred once. The J gene is TRBJ2-1, the V gene TRBV7-2; the D gene is possibly TRBD2 (5 bases). The CDR3 consists of 14 residues. Trimming left V 3 bases short and J 1 base short, with 7 bases between. Germline CDR1 reads SGHTA; CDR2 reads FQGNSA. The DNA for the CDR3 is TGTGCCAGCAGCTTCGAGGGTTCCTACAATGAGCAGTTCTTC. Residues: CASSFEGSYNEQFF.

Only one count was recorded for this clone. The chain carries TRBV6-4 and TRBJ2-7; D is ambiguous. The CDR3 contains 15 residues. Deletions cut 4 bases from V and 0 bases from J, with 13 bases between. Germline CDR1 MRHNA, CDR2 SNTAGT. The CDR3, as DNA: TGTGCCAGCAGTGGAGGAACTTCAAGCTCCTACGAGCAGTACTTC. This sequence encodes CASSGGTSSSYEQYF.

CDR3 DNA sequence: TGTGCCAGCTCACCAAAAGGGTTACCCGGTCGCGGGGAGCTGTTTTTT. It yields the protein CASSPKGLPGRGELFF. This chain links TRBV18 with TRBJ2-2; no reliable D call. The germline V gene encodes CDR1 KGHSH and CDR2 LQKENI. This CDR3 spans 16 amino acids. Trimming took off 2 bases at V and 7 bases at J, with 17 bases between the two ends.

The chain uses TRBV6-6 and TRBJ2-7; TRBD1 might be the D (6 bases). This CDR3 spans 16 amino acids. Germline-derived CDR1 and CDR2 are MNHNY and SVGAGI (reference sequence). The ends were cut back, 0 bases at V and 4 bases at J, with 16 bases in the middle. The CDR3 DNA reads as TGTGCCAGCAGTTACTCGGGCAGGGGCGCGGATTACGAGCAGTACTTC. Translation: CASSYSGRGADYEQYF.

In this sample, this clone turned up once. This sequence joins TRBV6-5 and TRBJ1-5; possible D gene TRBD1, 5 bases. CDR3 length equals 13 residues. Trimming took off 8 bases at V and 4 bases at J, with 12 bases between the two ends. CDR1 is MNHEY, CDR2 SVGAGI, per germline. The CDR3 region has the DNA TGTGCCAGCGGGCGGGGGATAAATCAGCCCCAGCATTTT. Protein product: CASGRGINQPQHF.

This sequence joins TRBV5-1 and TRBJ2-3; 8 bases are shared with TRBD1. After removal of 4 bases from V and 0 bases from J, the junction contained 7 bases not matched to a gene. From germline, CDR1 is SGHRS and CDR2 YFSETQ. This CDR3 has 16 amino acids. DNA of the CDR3: TGCGCCAGCAGCCGGGGCCAGGGGGCAAGCACAGATACGCAGTATTTT. It is translated as CASSRGQGASTDTQYF.

The chain employs TRBV5-1 and TRBJ1-1; 8 bases line up with TRBD1. V lost 4 bases, J lost 5 bases, and 7 bases stayed unmatched. This CDR3 has 14 amino acids. Germline V gene sequence: CDR1 SGHRS, CDR2 YFSETQ. The CDR3 reads CASSRQGSGTEAFF. The CDR3 DNA reads TGCGCCAGCAGCCGACAGGGGTCCGGGACTGAAGCTTTCTTT. Complete variable domain (other parts from reference TRBV5-1 and TRBJ1-1): KAGVTQTPRYLIKTRGQQVTLSCSPISGHRSVSWYQQTPGQGLQFLFEYFSETQRNKGNFPGRFSGRQFSNSRSEMNVSTLELGDSALYLCASSRQGSGTEAFFGQGTRLTVV.

The gene calls are TRBV6-6 and TRBJ1-4; the match to TRBD1 covers 9 bases. Losses at the gene ends were 3 bases for V and 16 bases for J; bases not matched to a gene: 12. This CDR3 is 14 amino acids long. Germline V gives CDR1 MNHNY, CDR2 SVGAGI (reference sequence). The CDR3 sequence is CASSYPGQGVFWFF. DNA for the CDR3: TGTGCCAGCAGTTATCCGGGACAGGGTGTATTCTGGTTTTTT.

The chain carries TRBV18 and TRBJ1-3; D not certain. The germline V and J ends were trimmed by 6 bases and 4 bases, with 13 bases remaining between them. The CDR3 is 14 residues long. Germline values: CDR1 KGHSH, CDR2 LQKENI. The DNA of the CDR3 is TGTGCCAGCTCTTCGGGTTATCCGGGAAACACCATATATTTT. Translating gives CASSSGYPGNTIYF.

For this clone: Other DNA sequences from this sample encode an identical CDR3 as well. The V and J genes are TRBV19 and TRBJ1-1; TRBD1 might be the D (6 bases). Deletions cut 5 bases from V and 0 bases from J, with 7 bases between. Germline loops: CDR1 LNHDA, CDR2 SQIVND (reference sequence). The CDR3 contains 13 residues. For the CDR3, the DNA is TGTGCCAGTAGTGACAGGTTGAACACTGAAGCTTTCTTT. This sequence encodes CASSDRLNTEAFF.

The J gene is TRBJ1-1, the V gene TRBV28; TRBD1 is a possible D gene (5 bases). CDR3 length: 16 residues. Per germline, CDR1 MDHEN and CDR2 SYDVKM. V dropped 7 bases and J dropped 9 bases, with 27 bases sitting between them. As DNA, the CDR3 is TGTGCCAGCACCACCTTTGCGGGGGGGAATGGGGGAAAAGCTTTCTTT. It specifies CASTTFAGGNGGKAFF. Filled out from reference TRBV28 and TRBJ1-1, the complete variable domain reads DVKVTQSSRYLVKRTGEKVFLECVQDMDHENMFWYRQDPGLGLRLIYFSYDVKMKEKGDIPEGYSVSREKKERFSLILESASTNQTSMYLCASTTFAGGNGGKAFFGQGTRLTVV.

V is TRBV19 and J is TRBJ1-4; D gene uncertain. Germline lookup yields CDR1 LNHDA and CDR2 SQIVND (reference sequence). Trimming removed 6 bases at V and 0 bases at J, with 11 bases between. This CDR3 is built from 15 residues. The CDR3 protein is CASRGAATTNEKLFF. The CDR3 bases are TGTGCCAGTAGAGGCGCGGCAACAACTAATGAAAAACTGTTTTTT.

The chain employs TRBV11-1 and TRBJ1-2; no clear D. The CDR3 is made up of 13 amino acids. Germline lookup yields CDR1 SGHAT and CDR2 FQDESV (reference sequence). V was trimmed by 3 bases and J by 2 bases, leaving 7 bases between them. CDR3 nucleotide sequence: TGTGCCAGCAGCTTTGGCCGGAACTATGGCTACACCTTC. Amino acids: CASSFGRNYGYTF.

CDR3 in amino acids: CASSYSNSGSNEQFF. For the CDR3, the DNA is TGTGCCAGCAGTTACTCGAACAGCGGGAGCAATGAGCAGTTCTTC. The chain employs TRBV6-5 and TRBJ2-1; 8 bases match TRBD2. Germline lookup yields CDR1 MNHEY and CDR2 SVGAGI. The length of the CDR3 is 15 residues. V lost 0 bases to trimming and J lost 6 bases; unmatched junction nucleotides: 4.

The V and J genes are TRBV6-1 and TRBJ2-7, with 7 bases that match TRBD1. J lost 0 bases, V lost 6 bases, and 8 bases had no gene match. CDR3 size: 15 residues. CDR1 MNHNS and CDR2 SASEGT come from the germline V gene. This CDR3 reads CASRKGAEGSYEQYF. In nucleotides, the CDR3 is TGTGCCAGCAGAAAGGGGGCAGAGGGCTCCTACGAGCAGTACTTC.

The gene calls are TRBV23-1 and TRBJ1-5, with 10 bases matching TRBD1. TRBV23-1 counts as an open reading frame of uncertain function. V trimming: 9 bases; J trimming: 9 bases; junction bases outside the gene matches: 8. This CDR3 region has 13 residues. CDR3 coding DNA: TGCGCCAGGACAGGGGGCTGCGGGGGGCCCCAGCATTTT. Translated: CARTGGCGGPQHF.

The chain links TRBV28 to TRBJ2-2; D could derive from TRBD1 or TRBD2 (5 bases each). Trimming shortened V by 6 bases and J by 7 bases, and 21 bases separated the two germline ends. CDR3 size: 16 residues. Germline-derived CDR1 and CDR2 are MDHEN and SYDVKM. The CDR3 protein is CASRVLAGTGRGELFF. CDR3 DNA: TGTGCCAGCAGGGTTTTGGCTGGGACGGGCCGCGGGGAGCTGTTTTTT.

The chain has TRBV11-2 and TRBJ2-7, with a possible D match to TRBD2 (5 bases). Trimming removed 2 bases from V and 3 bases from J, with 11 bases in between. Germline V lookup: CDR1 SGHAT, CDR2 FQNNGV. The CDR3 covers 14 residues. The CDR3 sequence: CASSLLPGNYEQYF. The DNA for the CDR3 is TGTGCCAGCAGCTTATTACCCGGGAACTACGAGCAGTACTTC. Based on the CDR3 plus reference TRBV11-2 and TRBJ2-7, the full variable domain is EAGVAQSPRYKIIEKRQSVAFWCNPISGHATLYWYQQILGQGPKLLIQFQNNGVVDDSQLPKDRFSAERLKGVDSTLKIQPAKLEDSAVYLCASSLLPGNYEQYFGPGTRLTVT.

The chain has TRBV20-1 and TRBJ2-1; D unresolved. The germline V gene has CDR1 DFQATT and CDR2 SNEGSKA (reference sequence). The CDR3 runs to 11 residues. Between the trimmed V and J ends, which lost 4 bases and 9 bases, there was a span of 10 bases. The CDR3 region is CSAIRVGEQFF. The CDR3 nucleotides are TGCAGTGCTATTAGAGTGGGTGAGCAGTTCTTC.

The V call is TRBV2, the J call TRBJ2-4; TRBD2 matches at 7 bases. The junction had 14 bases not matched to a gene; V was cut back by 7 bases and J by 2 bases. The germline V gene encodes CDR1 SNHLY and CDR2 FYNNEI. CDR3 length: 17 amino acids. CDR3 nucleotides: TGTGCCAGCATCTATTATCTAGCGGTCAATTCCAAAAACATTCAGTACTTC. This codes for CASIYYLAVNSKNIQYF.

The chain recombines TRBV28 with TRBJ1-5; 9 bases map to TRBD1. Trimming at V came to 5 bases and at J to 7 bases, leaving 12 bases not matched to a gene. The CDR3 runs 16 residues. Germline V gene lookup returns CDR1 MDHEN and CDR2 SYDVKM. In nucleotides, the CDR3 is TGTGCCAGCAGTGTCTCCGGGACAGGGCGTCTCCAGCCCCAGCATTTT. It is translated as CASSVSGTGRLQPQHF.